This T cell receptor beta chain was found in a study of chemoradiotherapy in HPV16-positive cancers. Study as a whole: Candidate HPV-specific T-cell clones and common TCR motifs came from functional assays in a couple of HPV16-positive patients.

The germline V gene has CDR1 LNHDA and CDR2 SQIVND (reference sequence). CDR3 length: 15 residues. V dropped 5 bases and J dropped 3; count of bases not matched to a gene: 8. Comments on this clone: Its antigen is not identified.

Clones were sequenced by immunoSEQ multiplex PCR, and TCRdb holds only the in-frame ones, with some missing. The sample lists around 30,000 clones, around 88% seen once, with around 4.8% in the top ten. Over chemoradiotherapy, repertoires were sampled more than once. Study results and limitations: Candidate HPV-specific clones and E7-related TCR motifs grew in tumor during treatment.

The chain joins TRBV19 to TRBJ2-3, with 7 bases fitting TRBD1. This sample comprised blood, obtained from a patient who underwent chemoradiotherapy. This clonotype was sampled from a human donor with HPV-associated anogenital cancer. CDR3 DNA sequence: TGTGCCAGTAGTCTTACGCCGACAGGGACAGATACGCAGTATTTT. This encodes CASSLTPTGTDTQYF.